One T cell receptor (beta chain) is described in this entry. The CDR3 has 14 amino acids. Germline assignment: CDR1 SGHVS and CDR2 FQNEAQ. V dropped 5 bases and J dropped 2 bases, with 11 bases sitting between them. The sample is drawn from a study of blood T cell repertoires in COVID-19. Study-wide context: The United States, Italy and Spain were the sources of the acute and convalescent COVID-19 samples.

Clones were read by immunoSEQ multiplex PCR, and TCRdb kept only the in-frame ones, dropping some. The sample carries around 50,000 clones, 78% recorded once. What was sequenced was PBMCs or T cells enriched from blood (not recorded which). This TCR was sampled from a woman aged 45-60 years with acute COVID-19. The genes are TRBV7-8 and TRBJ2-3; a possible D gene is TRBD2 (5 bases). Written as DNA, the CDR3 is TGTGCCAGCAGCCCCCGGGATTACACAGATACGCAGTATTTT. Translation: CASSPRDYTDTQYF.